The clone carrying this TCR beta chain was counted a few times. Its antigen is unknown. 60 Vbeta and 13 Jbeta primers were used in PCR. Using immunoSEQ multiplex PCR, the repertoire was profiled, and TCRdb retains in-frame clones only, with some absent. The table lists roughly 80,000 clones, approximately 65% of them singletons. The data were obtained in a study of cytomegalovirus exposure and HLA in healthy donors. Study conclusions and caveats: Only CMV serostatus was available as immune exposure information. In a later analysis, TCR beta V- and J-gene trimming was associated with a missense DCLRE1C variant. Several top significant clusters appeared, in a later analysis, to be linked to common viral pathogens.

Germline CDR1 is MDHEN and CDR2 is SYDVKM. The V and J ends lost 5 bases and 1 base, in that order; junction bases with no gene match: 9. The CDR3 is made up of 16 amino acids. V gene TRBV28 combines with J gene TRBJ1-2; 8 nucleotides align to TRBD1. The sequenced sample was PBMCs. This TCR came from a male donor in good health and CMV-seropositive. DNA of the CDR3: TGTGCCAGCAGTAACAGGGGGTCAACCATTAACTATGGCTACACCTTC. Encoded protein: CASSNRGSTINYGYTF.